This T cell receptor beta chain was sequenced for a study of blood T cells in healthy people across ages. Donors each provided 7.5 to 10 milliliters of peripheral blood. As to this clonotype: A much more abundant neighbour one base away suggests this may be a read error.

With a J-beta primer mix and a sample-barcoded 5' primer, a second PCR ran about 7 to 12 cycles. TCRdb reprocessed the 5' RACE reads with MiXCR, giving one entry per CDR3 protein. The table shows 1.5 million to 2 million distinct CDR3 sequences, with 39% occurring only once. Germline V lookup: CDR1 SGHAT, CDR2 FQDESV (reference sequence). With 3 bases clipped from V and 3 bases from J, the junction kept 4 bases outside the gene matches. The CDR3 is 14 amino acids. Sequencing used blood. The rearrangement joins TRBV11-1 to TRBJ1-1; 7 bases agree with TRBD1. The sequence came from a human donor in good health. CDR3 sequence reads: CASSLTGKDTEAFF. DNA for the CDR3: TGTGCCAGCAGCTTGACAGGGAAGGACACTGAAGCTTTCTTT.